The TCR beta chain described here comes from a study of blood T cell repertoires in COVID-19. Study at large: The United States, Italy and Spain provided the acute and convalescent COVID-19 samples. T cells, B-cell-depleted T cells, or PBMCs provided the cDNA or gDNA that served as material.

Germline loops: CDR1 LNHNV, CDR2 YYDKDF (reference sequence). V shed 5 bases and J 3 bases; nucleotides not matched to a gene: 2. The CDR3 has 13 amino acids. Authors' analysis steps: Reference gene primer amplification gave estimated nucleated cell counts. Data came from immunoSEQ multiplex PCR; TCRdb stores just in-frame clones and leaves some out. That table gives V, J and clone size, and the DNA gave D and trimming. The table lists a few hundred thousand clones, 89% of them singletons. Seattle enrolled patients during active infection and tracked them longitudinally. Sequencing was carried out using peripheral blood. The rearrangement uses TRBV15 and TRBJ1-1; 8 nucleotides align to TRBD1. This receptor was identified in a woman aged 25 to 39 with COVID-19, enrolled during active disease. The CDR3, as DNA: TGTGCCACCAGCGGACAGGGTTACACTGAAGCTTTCTTT. This codes for CATSGQGYTEAFF. Drawing the rest from reference TRBV15 and TRBJ1-1, the complete variable domain is DAMVIQNPRYQVTQFGKPVTLSCSQTLNHNVMYWYQQKSSQAPKLLFHYYDKDFNNEADTPDNFQSRRPNTSFCFLDIRSPGLGDTAMYLCATSGQGYTEAFFGQGTRLTVV.